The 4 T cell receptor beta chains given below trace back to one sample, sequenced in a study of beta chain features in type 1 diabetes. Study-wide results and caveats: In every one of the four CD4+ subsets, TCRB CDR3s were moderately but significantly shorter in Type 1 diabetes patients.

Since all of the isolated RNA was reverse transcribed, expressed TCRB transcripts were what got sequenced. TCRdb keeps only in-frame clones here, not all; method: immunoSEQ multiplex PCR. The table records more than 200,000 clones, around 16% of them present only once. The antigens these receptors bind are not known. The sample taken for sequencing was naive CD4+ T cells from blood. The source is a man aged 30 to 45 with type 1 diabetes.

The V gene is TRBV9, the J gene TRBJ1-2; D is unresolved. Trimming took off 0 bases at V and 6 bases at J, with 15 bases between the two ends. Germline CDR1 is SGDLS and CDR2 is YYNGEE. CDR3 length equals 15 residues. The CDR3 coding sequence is TGTGCCAGCAGCGTAGCTACCGGGCTGAGAGATGGCTACACCTTC. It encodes CASSVATGLRDGYTF.

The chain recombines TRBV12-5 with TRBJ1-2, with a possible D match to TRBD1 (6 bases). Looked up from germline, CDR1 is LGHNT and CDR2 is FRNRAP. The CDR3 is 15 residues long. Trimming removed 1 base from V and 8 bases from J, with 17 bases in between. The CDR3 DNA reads TGTGCTAGTGGTTTGGGGAACAGGGTGAAGGGAGGCTACACCTTC. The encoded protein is CASGLGNRVKGGYTF.

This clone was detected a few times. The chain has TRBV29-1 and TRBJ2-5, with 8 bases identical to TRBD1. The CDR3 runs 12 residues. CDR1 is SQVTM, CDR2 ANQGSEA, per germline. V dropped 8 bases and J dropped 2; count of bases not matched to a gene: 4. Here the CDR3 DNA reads TGCAGCAAACGGACAGGGCAAGAGACCCAGTACTTC. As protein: CSKRTGQETQYF.

The CDR3 reads CASSHMTGKGETQYF. The CDR3 DNA sequence: TGTGCCAGCAGTCATATGACAGGGAAGGGCGAGACCCAGTACTTC. V usage is TRBV28 and J usage is TRBJ2-5, with TRBD1 matching 7 bases. This CDR3 comprises 15 residues. Looked up from germline, CDR1 is MDHEN and CDR2 is SYDVKM. Losses at the gene ends were 5 bases for V and 5 bases for J; bases not matched to a gene: 11. Complete variable domain (other parts from reference TRBV28 and TRBJ2-5): DVKVTQSSRYLVKRTGEKVFLECVQDMDHENMFWYRQDPGLGLRLIYFSYDVKMKEKGDIPEGYSVSREKKERFSLILESASTNQTSMYLCASSHMTGKGETQYFGPGTRLLVL.